The 11 T cell receptor beta chains reported below all come from one sample, sequenced in a study of blood T cell repertoires in COVID-19 (dated by TCRdb to 2020 to 2021). The library was prepared using the immunoSEQ multiplex PCR assay. TCRdb holds this immuneACCESS table with in-frame rearrangements only. Some clones are missing; in checked studies, unresolved V genes explain under half, and the rest has no known cause. This sample has 250,000 to 350,000 clones in its table, and 75% to 90% of those were observed once. The ten largest clonotypes hold around 12% of the sample. Sequences were obtained from peripheral blood. Receptor source: an older woman with acute or convalescent COVID-19.

The rearrangement joins TRBV2 to TRBJ2-7, with TRBD2 matching over 12 bases. The V gene's germline CDR1 is SNHLY and CDR2 FYNNEI. The CDR3 extends over 15 amino acids. V shed 2 bases, J shed 5 bases, and the junction held 4 bases outside the gene matches. CDR3 DNA sequence: TGTGCCAGCAGTGAAAGACTAGCGGGAGTGCACGAGCAGTACTTC. Its protein is CASSERLAGVHEQYF. Full variable domain (outside the CDR3, taken from reference TRBV2 and TRBJ2-7): EPEVTQTPSHQVTQMGQEVILRCVPISNHLYFYWYRQILGQKVEFLVSFYNNEISEKSEIFDDQFSVERPDGSNFTLKIRSTKLEDSAMYFCASSERLAGVHEQYFGPGTRLTVT.

V gene TRBV27 combines with J gene TRBJ2-7, with D uncertain. The CDR3 contains 12 residues. Looked up from germline, CDR1 is MNHEY and CDR2 is SMNVEV (reference sequence). Trimming pared 8 bases from V and 1 base from J, leaving 9 bases between. The DNA for the CDR3 is TGTGCCAGCGGCGGTGATTCCTACGAGCAGTACTTC. Its translation: CASGGDSYEQYF.

This clone appeared a few times. The chain joins TRBV7-9 to TRBJ2-2; 10 positions match TRBD2. V gave up 5 bases and J gave up 7 bases; unmatched junction bases: 13. Germline CDR1 reads SEHNR; CDR2 reads FQNEAQ (reference sequence). The CDR3 sequence is 17 residues long. The CDR3 DNA reads as TGTGCCAGCAGCCCCCTCCTAAGCGGGAGGGCCAACGGGGAGCTGTTTTTT. This translates into CASSPLLSGRANGELFF.

The sample holds a few counts of this clone. The chain carries TRBV20-1 and TRBJ2-7, with D tentatively TRBD1 (5 bases). The CDR3 totals 11 residues. V gave up 5 bases and J gave up 2 bases, with 7 bases separating them. CDR1 is DFQATT, CDR2 SNEGSKA, per germline (reference sequence). The CDR3 protein is CSADRAYEQYF. CDR3 coding DNA: TGCAGTGCTGACAGAGCCTACGAGCAGTACTTC.

This chain connects TRBV7-6 to TRBJ1-4; no clear D gene. The CDR3 loop spans 14 amino acids. V was trimmed by 0 bases and J by 4 bases, leaving 6 bases between them. The germline gives CDR1 SGHVS, CDR2 FNYEAQ. The CDR3 sequence: CASSLAESNEKLFF. The CDR3 coding sequence is TGTGCCAGCAGCTTAGCGGAGAGTAATGAAAAACTGTTTTTT.

V is TRBV7-2 and J is TRBJ1-6, with 9 bases that match TRBD1. Germline V gene data show CDR1 as SGHTA and CDR2 as FQGNSA. V lost 1 base and J lost 11; bases outside the gene matches: 3. The CDR3 runs to 14 residues. In nucleotides, the CDR3 is TGTGCCAGCAGCTTAGAGGGACAGGGTACACCCCTCCACTTT. Amino acids: CASSLEGQGTPLHF.

This chain joins TRBV10-3 and TRBJ1-1; no clear D. Germline V gene data show CDR1 as ENHRY and CDR2 as SYGVKD. V dropped 3 bases and J dropped 6 bases, with 11 bases sitting between them. This CDR3 contains 13 residues. For the CDR3, the DNA is TGTGCCATCAGTGACTCGGAGGTGGCTGAAGCTTTCTTT. This encodes CAISDSEVAEAFF.

This chain joins TRBV6-6 and TRBJ1-6; 9 bases agree with TRBD1. The CDR3 covers 15 residues. The germline CDR1 and CDR2 sequences are MNHNY and SVGAGI (reference sequence). The V gene end was trimmed by 2 bases and the J gene end by 9 bases; junction bases not matched to a gene: 5. The CDR3 DNA reads as TGTGCCAGCAGTTACCGGGACAGGGAGGTTTCACCCCTCCACTTT. Residues: CASSYRDREVSPLHF.

The gene calls are TRBV18 and TRBJ2-5, with 8 nucleotides matching TRBD2. Germline V gives CDR1 KGHSH, CDR2 LQKENI. The junction had 0 bases not matched to a gene; V was cut back by 0 bases and J by 3 bases. There are 14 residues in the CDR3. The DNA for the CDR3 is TGTGCCAGCTCACCACCCGGGAGGGAAGAGACCCAGTACTTC. This encodes CASSPPGREETQYF.

The J gene is TRBJ1-3, the V gene TRBV5-4, with 7 bases identical to TRBD1. Germline V CDR1 and CDR2: SGHNT, YYREEE (reference sequence). This CDR3 is built from 15 residues. The V and J ends lost 2 bases and 2 bases, in that order; junction bases with no gene match: 4. The CDR3 DNA reads TGTGCCAGCAGCTTATACAGGGGCCCTGGAAACACCATATATTTT. It encodes CASSLYRGPGNTIYF.

This clone qualifies as medium-sized. The CDR3 protein is CASSLVPGDYEQYF. The CDR3 DNA follows: TGTGCCAGCAGTTTAGTTCCAGGGGATTACGAGCAGTACTTC. The chain couples TRBV27 to TRBJ2-7, with D tentatively TRBD1 (6 bases). Trimming shortened V by 2 bases and J by 4 bases, and 12 bases separated the two germline ends. Germline V lookup: CDR1 MNHEY, CDR2 SMNVEV (reference sequence). This CDR3 spans 14 amino acids.